Here is one TCR beta chain with its context. The antigen remains unidentified. This entry is derived from a study of cytomegalovirus exposure and HLA in healthy donors. Whole-study results and caveats: In vitro experiments confirmed that a few CMV-associated chains were specific for CMV antigens.

The PCR had 60 Vbeta and 13 Jbeta primers. Assay: immunoSEQ multiplex PCR; the TCRdb copy retains only in-frame clones and omits some. The sample carries around 170,000 clones, over 75% recorded once. V lost 4 bases to trimming and J lost 3 bases, with 15 bases between them. The germline CDR1 and CDR2 sequences are GTSNPN and SVGIG (reference sequence). The CDR3 contains 14 residues. The clonotype originates from a man aged 45-65 years in good health and CMV-seronegative. Sequenced material: PBMCs. The chain recombines TRBV30 with TRBJ1-2, with D possibly TRBD1 on 6 matching bases. The CDR3 nucleotides read TGTGCCTGGAAAGGATCGACAGGCTACTATGGCTACACCTTC. Its translation: CAWKGSTGYYGYTF.